The clone carrying this TCR beta chain appeared many times. Its antigen is as yet unknown. PCR amplification relied on 60 Vbeta primers (plus 13 Jbeta primers). Only in-frame clones appear in the TCRdb table, and some are missing; sequencing was by immunoSEQ multiplex PCR. This sample has some 96,000 clones; under 65% occur once, and the top ten carry 3.2%. The data derive from a study of cytomegalovirus exposure and HLA in healthy donors. Study findings and constraints: Previously analyzed data showed that most TCR beta V segments were productive at a frequency of about 87% or about 30%.

This CDR3 is 17 amino acids long. Germline V gene sequence: CDR1 MGHRA, CDR2 YSYEKL. V was trimmed by 1 base and J by 0 bases, leaving 16 bases between them. Donors were nominally healthy when sampled, though unrecorded immune exposures were likely. The specimen was PBMCs. This receptor was taken from a man between 60 and 70 years old in good health and CMV-seronegative. The chain employs TRBV4-1 and TRBJ2-7; D uncertain. The CDR3 DNA reads as TGCGCCAGCAGCCAAGTTAAACTTCTAGTTCTCTCCTACGAGCAGTACTTC. Translating gives CASSQVKLLVLSYEQYF.